The next 9 T cell receptor beta chains were all read from a single sample in a study of beta chain features in type 1 diabetes. Reverse transcribing all isolated RNA meant expressed TCRB transcripts were sequenced. TCRdb keeps only in-frame clones here, not all; method: immunoSEQ multiplex PCR. In the table there are about 300,000 clones, less than 15% of which are singletons. Whole-study findings and limits: Shortening of TCRB CDR3s, moderate but significant, appeared in all four CD4+ subsets of Type 1 diabetes patients.

Their antigen targets remain unknown. The sequencing input was naive CD4+ T cells from blood. Receptor source: a young woman with type 1 diabetes.

The chain carries TRBV27 and TRBJ2-1; D not certain. The CDR3 length is 15 residues. The V gene lost 1 base and the J gene lost 5 bases, with 12 bases spanning the gap. Germline values: CDR1 MNHEY, CDR2 SMNVEV (reference sequence). In DNA form, the CDR3 reads TGTGCCAGCAGTTTATTGTCCCCTACTAACAATGAGCAGTTCTTC. Amino acids: CASSLLSPTNNEQFF.

This clone was observed a handful of times. The rearrangement joins TRBV7-2 to TRBJ2-3, with 11 bases matching TRBD2. Germline assignment: CDR1 SGHTA and CDR2 FQGNSA. This CDR3 is built from 17 residues. Losses at the gene ends were 2 bases for V and 0 bases for J; bases not matched to a gene: 4. CDR3 amino acids: CASSLPGLAASTDTQYF. The CDR3 DNA reads TGTGCCAGCAGCTTACCGGGACTAGCGGCTAGCACAGATACGCAGTATTTT.

This clone was observed at least ten times. CDR3 residues: CSVDRDFQETQYF. The CDR3 coding sequence is TGCAGCGTTGACAGGGACTTCCAAGAGACCCAGTACTTC. The chain couples TRBV29-1 to TRBJ2-5, with a weak D call TRBD2 (6 bases). Per the germline V gene, CDR1 is SQVTM and CDR2 is ANQGSEA. V was shortened by 3 bases and J by 1 base, with 9 bases between the two germline ends. The CDR3 sequence is 13 residues long.

V and J are TRBV19 and TRBJ2-1; TRBD2 matches 13 bases. V trimming: 5 bases; J trimming: 4 bases; junction bases outside the gene matches: 8. In germline, CDR1 is LNHDA, CDR2 SQIVND (reference sequence). The CDR3 length is 17 residues. CDR3 nucleotides: TGTGCCAGTAGTGGCGGACTAGCGGGAGCCCCTTACAATGAGCAGTTCTTC. Its translation is CASSGGLAGAPYNEQFF.

This chain joins TRBV4-3 and TRBJ2-1; possibly TRBD1 for D (5 bases). Trimming removed 4 bases at V and 6 bases at J, with 16 bases between. The CDR3 is 15 residues long. CDR1 is LGHNA, CDR2 YSLEER, per germline. The chain's CDR3 is CASSRPTRAGNEQFF. The CDR3 bases are TGCGCCAGCAGCCGCCCTACCAGGGCAGGCAATGAGCAGTTCTTC.

The chain employs TRBV4-2 and TRBJ1-5; the D is unclear. The CDR3 sequence is 16 residues long. Trimming pared 0 bases from V and 7 bases from J, leaving 16 bases between. CDR1 and CDR2 (germline): LGHNA, YNFKEQ. CDR3 protein: CASSQDAGSPLQPQHF. CDR3 DNA: TGTGCCAGCAGCCAAGATGCGGGGTCCCCGTTACAGCCCCAGCATTTT.

The genes are TRBV4-1 and TRBJ1-1, with a tentative D call TRBD1 (5 bases). V lost 4 bases, J lost 1 base, and 19 bases lay in between. CDR1 is MGHRA and CDR2 is YSYEKL in the germline V gene. There are 17 residues in the CDR3. The CDR3 coding sequence is TGCGCCAGCAGCCGAAGCGGGACCGTAATAGGGAACACTGAAGCTTTCTTT. Its translation is CASSRSGTVIGNTEAFF.

V is TRBV5-1 and J is TRBJ2-7; D is uncertain. The V end lost 3 bases, the J end lost 3 bases, and 7 bases lay between the germline ends. The CDR3 covers 12 residues. CDR1 and CDR2 from the germline V gene are SGHRS and YFSETQ. This CDR3 reads CASSCGNYEQYV. CDR3 bases: TGCGCCAGCAGCTGCGGAAACTACGAGCAGTACGTC.

V is TRBV5-4 and J is TRBJ2-1, with TRBD2 matching over 10 bases. CDR3 length: 15 residues. Germline assignment: CDR1 SGHNT and CDR2 YYREEE (reference sequence). The V and J ends lost 0 bases and 7 bases, in that order; junction bases with no gene match: 4. The CDR3 loop reads CASSLGTSGRNEQFF. The CDR3 region has the DNA TGTGCCAGCAGCTTGGGGACTAGCGGACGAAATGAGCAGTTCTTC. Looking up the rest from reference TRBV5-4 and TRBJ2-1 gives the full variable domain: ETGVTQSPTHLIKTRGQQVTLRCSSQSGHNTVSWYQQALGQGPQFIFQYYREEENGRGNFPPRFSGLQFPNYSSELNVNALELDDSALYLCASSLGTSGRNEQFFGPGTRLTVL.